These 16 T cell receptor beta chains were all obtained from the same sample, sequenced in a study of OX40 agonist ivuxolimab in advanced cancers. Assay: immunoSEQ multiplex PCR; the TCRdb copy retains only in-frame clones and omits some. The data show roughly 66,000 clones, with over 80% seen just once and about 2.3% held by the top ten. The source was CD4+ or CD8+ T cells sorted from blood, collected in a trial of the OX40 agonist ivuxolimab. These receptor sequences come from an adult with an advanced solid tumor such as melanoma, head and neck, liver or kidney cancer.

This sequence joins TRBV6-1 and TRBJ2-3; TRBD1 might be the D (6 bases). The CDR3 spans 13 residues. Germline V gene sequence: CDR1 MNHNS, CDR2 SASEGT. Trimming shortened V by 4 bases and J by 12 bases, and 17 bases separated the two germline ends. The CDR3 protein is CASSGNNREPQYF. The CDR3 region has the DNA TGTGCCAGCAGTGGTAACAACAGGGAACCTCAGTATTTT.

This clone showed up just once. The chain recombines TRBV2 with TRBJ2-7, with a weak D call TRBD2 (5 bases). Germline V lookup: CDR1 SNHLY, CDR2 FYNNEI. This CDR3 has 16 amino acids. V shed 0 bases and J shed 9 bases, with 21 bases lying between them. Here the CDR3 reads CASSEALSPGLASQYF. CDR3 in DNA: TGTGCCAGCAGTGAAGCGCTGTCCCCGGGCCTAGCTTCGCAGTACTTC. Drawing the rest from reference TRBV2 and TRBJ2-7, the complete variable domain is EPEVTQTPSHQVTQMGQEVILRCVPISNHLYFYWYRQILGQKVEFLVSFYNNEISEKSEIFDDQFSVERPDGSNFTLKIRSTKLEDSAMYFCASSEALSPGLASQYFGPGTRLTVT.

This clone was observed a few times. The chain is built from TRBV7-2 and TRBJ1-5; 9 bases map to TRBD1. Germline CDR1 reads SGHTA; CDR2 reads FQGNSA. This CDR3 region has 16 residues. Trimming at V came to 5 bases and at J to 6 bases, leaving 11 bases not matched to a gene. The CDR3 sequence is CASSPRGGQGIQPQHF. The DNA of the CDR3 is TGTGCCAGCAGCCCGCGGGGGGGACAGGGTATTCAGCCCCAGCATTTT.

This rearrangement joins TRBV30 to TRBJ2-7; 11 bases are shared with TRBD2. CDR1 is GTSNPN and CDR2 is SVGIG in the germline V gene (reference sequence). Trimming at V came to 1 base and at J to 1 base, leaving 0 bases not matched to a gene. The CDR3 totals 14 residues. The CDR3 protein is CAWSASGRSYEQYF. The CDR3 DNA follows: TGTGCCTGGAGTGCTAGCGGGAGGTCCTACGAGCAGTACTTC.

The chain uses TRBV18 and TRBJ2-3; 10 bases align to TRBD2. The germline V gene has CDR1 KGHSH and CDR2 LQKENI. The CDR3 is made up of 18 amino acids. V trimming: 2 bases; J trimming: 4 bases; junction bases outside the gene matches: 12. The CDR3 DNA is TGTGCCAGCTCACCAACGAGACTACCAGCGGGAGGGGCAGATACGCAGTATTTT. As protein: CASSPTRLPAGGADTQYF.

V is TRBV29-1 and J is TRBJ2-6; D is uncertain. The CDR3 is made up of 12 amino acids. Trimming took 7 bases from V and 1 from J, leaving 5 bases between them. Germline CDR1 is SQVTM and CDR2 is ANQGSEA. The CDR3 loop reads CSAKSGANVLTF. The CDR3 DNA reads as TGCAGCGCAAAGTCTGGGGCCAACGTCCTGACTTTC.

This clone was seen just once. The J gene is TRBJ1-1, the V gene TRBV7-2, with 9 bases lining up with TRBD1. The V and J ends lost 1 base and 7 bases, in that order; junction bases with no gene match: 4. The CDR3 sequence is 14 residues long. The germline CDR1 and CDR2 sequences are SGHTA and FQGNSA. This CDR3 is CASSLDGTGNEAFF. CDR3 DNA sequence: TGTGCCAGCAGCTTAGATGGGACAGGGAATGAAGCTTTCTTT.

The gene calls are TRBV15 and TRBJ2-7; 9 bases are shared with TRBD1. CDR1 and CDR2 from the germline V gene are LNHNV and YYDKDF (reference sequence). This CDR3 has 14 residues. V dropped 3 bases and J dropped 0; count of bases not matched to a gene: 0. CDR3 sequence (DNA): TGTGCCACCAGCAGGGACAGGGGCTCCTACGAGCAGTACTTC. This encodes CATSRDRGSYEQYF.

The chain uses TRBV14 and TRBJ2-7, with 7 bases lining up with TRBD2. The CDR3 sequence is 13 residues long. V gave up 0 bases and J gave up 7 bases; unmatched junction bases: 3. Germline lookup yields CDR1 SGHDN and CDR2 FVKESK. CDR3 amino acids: CASSQDLGGEQYF. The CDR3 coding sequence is TGTGCCAGCAGCCAAGATCTCGGGGGGGAGCAGTACTTC.

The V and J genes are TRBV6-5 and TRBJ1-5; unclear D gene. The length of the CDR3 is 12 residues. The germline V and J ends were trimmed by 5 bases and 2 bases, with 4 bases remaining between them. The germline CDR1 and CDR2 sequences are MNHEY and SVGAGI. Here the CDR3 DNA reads TGTGCCAGCAGTAGGGGCAATCAGCCCCAGCATTTT. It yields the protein CASSRGNQPQHF.

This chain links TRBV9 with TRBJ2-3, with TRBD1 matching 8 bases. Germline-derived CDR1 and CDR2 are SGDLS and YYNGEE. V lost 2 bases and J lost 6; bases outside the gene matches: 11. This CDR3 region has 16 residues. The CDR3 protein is CASSVMTGALLDTQYF. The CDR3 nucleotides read TGTGCCAGCAGCGTTATGACAGGGGCCCTATTGGATACGCAGTATTTT.

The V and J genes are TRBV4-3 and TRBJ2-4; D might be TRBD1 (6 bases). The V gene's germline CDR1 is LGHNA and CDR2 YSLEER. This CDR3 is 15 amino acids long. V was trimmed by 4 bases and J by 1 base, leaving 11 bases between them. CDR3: CASSPQGSAKNIQYF. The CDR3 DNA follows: TGCGCCAGCAGCCCTCAGGGGTCGGCCAAAAACATTCAGTACTTC.

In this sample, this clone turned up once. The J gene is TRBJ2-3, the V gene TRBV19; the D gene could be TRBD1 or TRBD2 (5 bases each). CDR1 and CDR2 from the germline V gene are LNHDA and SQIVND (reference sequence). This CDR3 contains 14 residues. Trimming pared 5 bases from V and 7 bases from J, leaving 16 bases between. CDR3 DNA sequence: TGTGCCAGTAGTGACGAATGGGACGCCTATACGCAGTATTTT. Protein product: CASSDEWDAYTQYF.

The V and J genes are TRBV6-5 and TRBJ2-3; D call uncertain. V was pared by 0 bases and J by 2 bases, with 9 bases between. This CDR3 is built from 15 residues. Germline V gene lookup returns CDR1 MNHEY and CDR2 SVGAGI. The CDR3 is CASSYSPQLTDTQYF. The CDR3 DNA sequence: TGTGCCAGCAGTTACTCGCCGCAGCTCACAGATACGCAGTATTTT.

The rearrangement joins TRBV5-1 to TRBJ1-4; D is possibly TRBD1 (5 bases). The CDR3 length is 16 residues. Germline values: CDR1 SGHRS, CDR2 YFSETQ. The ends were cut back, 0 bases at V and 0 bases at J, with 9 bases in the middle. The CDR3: CASSLGGGPTNEKLFF. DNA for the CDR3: TGCGCCAGCAGCTTGGGGGGCGGACCAACTAATGAAAAACTGTTTTTT.

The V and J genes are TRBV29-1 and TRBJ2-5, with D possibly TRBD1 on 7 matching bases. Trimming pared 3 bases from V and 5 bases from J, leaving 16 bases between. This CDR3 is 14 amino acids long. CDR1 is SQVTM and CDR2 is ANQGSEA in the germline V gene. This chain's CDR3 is CSVDETGRLETQYF. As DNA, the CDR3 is TGCAGCGTTGATGAGACAGGGAGGTTGGAGACCCAGTACTTC.